The sequence of this T cell receptor beta chain was determined in a study of cytomegalovirus exposure and HLA in healthy donors. On the study more broadly: Counted in an early data release were about 85 million unique TCRs from HLA-typed donors.

The germline V gene has CDR1 SGDLS and CDR2 YYNGEE. V shed 5 bases and J 5 bases; nucleotides not matched to a gene: 8. The CDR3 totals 15 residues. The PCR employed 60 Vbeta primers together with 13 Jbeta primers. The assay was immunoSEQ multiplex PCR, and TCRdb's table has in-frame clones only and misses some. Here the sample spans about 78,000 clones, around 58% being singletons. This receptor was taken from a man aged 25-40 years in good health and CMV-seropositive. The chain joins TRBV9 to TRBJ2-2; 8 bases line up with TRBD1. The sequencing sample was made of PBMCs. This CDR3 is CASSYGQGVTGELFF. CDR3 nucleotides: TGTGCCAGCAGTTACGGACAGGGCGTGACCGGGGAGCTGTTTTTT.